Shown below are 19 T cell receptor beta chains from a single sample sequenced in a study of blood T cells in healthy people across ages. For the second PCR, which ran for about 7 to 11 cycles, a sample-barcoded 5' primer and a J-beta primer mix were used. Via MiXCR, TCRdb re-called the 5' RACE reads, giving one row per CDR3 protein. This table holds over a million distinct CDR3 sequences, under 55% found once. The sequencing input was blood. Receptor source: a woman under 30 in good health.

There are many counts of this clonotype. The CDR3 protein is CSATTGVSHEQFF. Here the CDR3 DNA reads TGCAGCGCTACAACAGGGGTTTCGCATGAGCAGTTCTTC. V and J are TRBV29-1 and TRBJ2-1; 7 positions match TRBD1. Germline V gene sequence: CDR1 SQVTM, CDR2 ANQGSEA. The CDR3 is 13 residues long. Losses at the gene ends were 7 bases for V and 8 bases for J; bases not matched to a gene: 11.

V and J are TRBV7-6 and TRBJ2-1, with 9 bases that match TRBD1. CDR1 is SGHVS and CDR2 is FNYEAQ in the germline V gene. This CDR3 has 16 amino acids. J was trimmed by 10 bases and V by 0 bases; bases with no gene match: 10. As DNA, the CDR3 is TGTGCCAGCAGCTTAGCCGAACCGGGACAGGGTGGGGAGCAGTTCTTC. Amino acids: CASSLAEPGQGGEQFF.

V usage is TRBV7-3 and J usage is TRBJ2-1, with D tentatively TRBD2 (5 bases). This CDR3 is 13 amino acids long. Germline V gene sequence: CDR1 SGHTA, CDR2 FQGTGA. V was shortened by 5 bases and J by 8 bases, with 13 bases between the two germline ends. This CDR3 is CASSGPFGDEQFF. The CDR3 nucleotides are TGTGCCAGCAGCGGTCCATTCGGGGATGAGCAGTTCTTC.

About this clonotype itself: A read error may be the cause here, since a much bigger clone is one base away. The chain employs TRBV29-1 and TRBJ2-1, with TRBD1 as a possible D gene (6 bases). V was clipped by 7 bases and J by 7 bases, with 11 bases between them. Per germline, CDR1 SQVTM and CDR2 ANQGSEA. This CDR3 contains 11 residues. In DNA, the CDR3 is TGCAGCGCCTACAGGGAGAATGAGCAGTTCTTC. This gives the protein CSAYRENEQFF.

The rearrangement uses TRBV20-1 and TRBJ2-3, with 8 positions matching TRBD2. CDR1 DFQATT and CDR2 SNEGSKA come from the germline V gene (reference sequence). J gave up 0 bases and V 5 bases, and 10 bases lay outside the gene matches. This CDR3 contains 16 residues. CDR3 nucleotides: TGCAGTGCTCCATCGAAAATAGCGGGGAGCACAGATACGCAGTATTTT. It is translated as CSAPSKIAGSTDTQYF.

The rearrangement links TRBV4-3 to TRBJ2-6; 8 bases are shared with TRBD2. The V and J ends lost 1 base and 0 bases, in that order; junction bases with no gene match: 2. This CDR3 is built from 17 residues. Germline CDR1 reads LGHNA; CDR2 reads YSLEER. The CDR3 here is CASSQGTSTSGANVLTF. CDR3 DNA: TGCGCCAGCAGCCAAGGGACTAGCACCTCTGGGGCCAACGTCCTGACTTTC.

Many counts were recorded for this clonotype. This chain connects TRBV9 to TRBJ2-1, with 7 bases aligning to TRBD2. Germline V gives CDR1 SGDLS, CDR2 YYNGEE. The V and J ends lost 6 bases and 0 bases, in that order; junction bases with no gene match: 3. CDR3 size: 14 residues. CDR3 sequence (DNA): TGTGCCAGCACAAGGACTAGCTCCTACAATGAGCAGTTCTTC. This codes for CASTRTSSYNEQFF.

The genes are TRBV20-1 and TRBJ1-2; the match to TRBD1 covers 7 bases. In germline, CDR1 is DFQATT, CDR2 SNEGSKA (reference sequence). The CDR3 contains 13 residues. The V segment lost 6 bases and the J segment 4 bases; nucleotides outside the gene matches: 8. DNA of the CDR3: TGCAGTGCAGCGTCAGGGGGAACCTATGGCTACACCTTC. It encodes CSAASGGTYGYTF.

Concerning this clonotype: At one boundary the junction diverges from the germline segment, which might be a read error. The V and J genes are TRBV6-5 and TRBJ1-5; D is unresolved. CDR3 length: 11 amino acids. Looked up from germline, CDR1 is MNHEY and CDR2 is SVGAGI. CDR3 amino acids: CTSSWCQPQHF. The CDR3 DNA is TGTACCAGCAGTTGGTGCCAGCCCCAGCATTTT.

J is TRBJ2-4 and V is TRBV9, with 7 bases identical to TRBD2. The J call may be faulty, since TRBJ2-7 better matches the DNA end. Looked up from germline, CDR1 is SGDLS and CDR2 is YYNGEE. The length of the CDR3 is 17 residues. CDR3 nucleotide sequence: TGTGCCAGCAGCCCCCCCGGTGGAGCGGGGTTTTCCTACGAGCAGTACTTC. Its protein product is CASSPPGGAGFSYEQYF.

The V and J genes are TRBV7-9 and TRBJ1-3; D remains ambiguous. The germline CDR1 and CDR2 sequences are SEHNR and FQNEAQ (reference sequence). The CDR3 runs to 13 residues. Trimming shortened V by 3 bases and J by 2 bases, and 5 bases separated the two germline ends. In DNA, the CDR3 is TGTGCCAGCAGCTTTCAAGCTGGAAACACCATATATTTT. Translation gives CASSFQAGNTIYF. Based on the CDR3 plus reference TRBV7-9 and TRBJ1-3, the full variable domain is DTGVSQNPRHKITKRGQNVTFRCDPISEHNRLYWYRQTLGQGPEFLTYFQNEAQLEKSRLLSDRFSAERPKGSFSTLEIQRTEQGDSAMYLCASSFQAGNTIYFGEGSWLTVV.

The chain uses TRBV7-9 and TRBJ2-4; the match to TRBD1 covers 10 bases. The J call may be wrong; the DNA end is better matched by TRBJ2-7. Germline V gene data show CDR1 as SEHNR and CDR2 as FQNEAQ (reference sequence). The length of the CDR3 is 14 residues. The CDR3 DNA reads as TGTGCCAGCAGTATAAGGACAGGGGGTGCCGAGCAGTACTTC. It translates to CASSIRTGGAEQYF.

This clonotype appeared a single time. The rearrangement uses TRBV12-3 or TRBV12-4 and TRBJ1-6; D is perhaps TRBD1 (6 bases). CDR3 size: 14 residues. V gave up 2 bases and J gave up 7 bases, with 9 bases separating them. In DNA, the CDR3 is TGTGCCAGCAGTTTAAGGACAGTCAATTCACCCCTCCACTTT. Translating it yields CASSLRTVNSPLHF.

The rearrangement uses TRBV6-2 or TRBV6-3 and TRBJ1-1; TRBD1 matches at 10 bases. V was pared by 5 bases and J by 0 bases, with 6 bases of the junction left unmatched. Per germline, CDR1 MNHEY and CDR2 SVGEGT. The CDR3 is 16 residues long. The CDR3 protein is CASSPWTGGMNTEAFF. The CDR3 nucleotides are TGTGCCAGCAGTCCTTGGACAGGGGGAATGAACACTGAAGCTTTCTTT.

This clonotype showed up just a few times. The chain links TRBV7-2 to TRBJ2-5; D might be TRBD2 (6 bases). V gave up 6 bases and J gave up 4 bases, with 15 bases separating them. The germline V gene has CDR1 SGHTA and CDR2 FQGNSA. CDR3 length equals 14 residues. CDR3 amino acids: CASSFVLGGETQYF. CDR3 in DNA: TGTGCCAGCAGTTTCGTCTTGGGGGGAGAGACCCAGTACTTC.

CDR3 in DNA: TGTGCCAGCAGTACCGTCTGGGATACGCAGTATTTT. Translation: CASSTVWDTQYF. V gene TRBV12-3 or TRBV12-4 combines with J gene TRBJ2-3, with D unresolved. The length of the CDR3 is 12 residues. The V end was cut by 5 bases, the J end by 6 bases, with 9 bases between.

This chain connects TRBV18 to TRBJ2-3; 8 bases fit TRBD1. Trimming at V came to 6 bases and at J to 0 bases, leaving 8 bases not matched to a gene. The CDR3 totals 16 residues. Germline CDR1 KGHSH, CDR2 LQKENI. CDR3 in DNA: TGTGCCAGCTCCCGCGCCGACAGGGGTAGCACAGATACGCAGTATTTT. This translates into CASSRADRGSTDTQYF.

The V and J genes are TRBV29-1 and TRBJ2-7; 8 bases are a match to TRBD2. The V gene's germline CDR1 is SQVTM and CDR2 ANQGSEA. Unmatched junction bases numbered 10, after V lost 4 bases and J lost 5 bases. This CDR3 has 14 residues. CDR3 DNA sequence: TGCAGCGTTGGTTTGCGCGGGAGGTTCGACGAGCAGTACTTC. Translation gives CSVGLRGRFDEQYF.

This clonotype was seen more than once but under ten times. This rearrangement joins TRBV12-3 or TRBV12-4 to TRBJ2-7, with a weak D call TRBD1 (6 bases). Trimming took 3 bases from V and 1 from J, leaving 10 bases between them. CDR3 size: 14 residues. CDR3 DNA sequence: TGTGCCAGCAGTTTCCAAAGGGGGTCCTACGAGCAGTACTTC. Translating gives CASSFQRGSYEQYF.